This entry features one TCR beta chain sequence. The antigen is undetermined. The germline V gene has CDR1 MDHEN and CDR2 SYDVKM. V shed 7 bases and J 4 bases; nucleotides not matched to a gene: 1. The CDR3 extends over 12 amino acids. This sample is drawn from a study of T cell repertoires in cytomegalovirus infection. Study in general: Public TCR beta signatures provided an indication of both CMV infection and a matching HLA type. Study-wide points: Identification of carriers of CMV plus the relevant HLA was achieved through cumulative public TCR beta family frequency. CMV-specific TCR beta clonotypes restricted by HLA-C dominated the ex vivo response.

TCRdb independently ran MiXCR on the reads; one entry per CDR3 protein. Among more than 300,000 distinct CDR3 sequences listed, roughly 34% were seen once. Sequencing was performed on cultured PBMCs, taken from culture after CMV antigen stimulation. This chain links TRBV28 with TRBJ2-1, with 7 bases lining up with TRBD2. The source is a human donor in good health (CMV status not recorded). Some clones in this sample may be carry-over from other donors' samples. CDR3 DNA sequence: TGTGCCAGCACTAGCGGATACAATGAGCAGTTCTTC. Translation gives CASTSGYNEQFF.